This section outlines one T cell receptor (beta chain) sequence together with its context. What it binds is not known. The data were produced by immunoSEQ multiplex PCR, yet TCRdb's version contains in-frame clones alone and is incomplete. The data contain tens of thousands of clones, roughly 80% of them singletons. The data were taken from a study of CD4 T cells in relation to SARS-CoV-2 and coronaviruses. About the study: After less than eleven days of antigen culture, PBMC TCR beta CDR3s were sequenced.

The unexposed donors gave CD4+ T cells in about 2010-2019, prior to COVID-19. CD4+ T cells were isolated from the cells after more than nine days of culture. From germline, CDR1 is WNHNN and CDR2 SYGVQD (reference sequence). The V and J ends lost 10 bases and 0 bases respectively, with 10 bases between them. The CDR3 covers 13 residues. The sequence was obtained from a human donor in good health. Specimen: CD4+ T cells from PBMCs, cultured in vitro. This chain connects TRBV10-1 to TRBJ1-3; D ambiguous. The CDR3 DNA reads TGCGCCACCCAGGCTGACTCTGGAAACACCATATATTTT. Its translation: CATQADSGNTIYF.